These T cell receptor beta chains were read from a single sample in a study of beta chain features in type 1 diabetes. Profiled with immunoSEQ multiplex PCR; TCRdb holds only in-frame clones, not every one. Of about 620,000 clones listed, around 16% are singletons. The sequencing input was naive CD4+ T cells from blood. Receptors originate from a man younger than 35 in good health. Both conserved end residues are part of each CDR3. A D gene is named only where the DNA matches it firmly. For some rows the clone size is stated as once, few or many, or as a class when expanded; others skip it.

j_call clone_size v_call d_call cdr3_aa cdr3_nt
TRBJ2-3 few TRBV6-5 TRBD1 CASSYGGQGVNTQYF TGTGCCAGCAGTTACGGGGGACAGGGGGTGAATACGCAGTATTTT
TRBJ2-7 . TRBV6-5 TRBD1 CASSYRQGFYYEQYF TGTGCCAGCAGTTACAGACAGGGATTTTACTACGAGCAGTACTTC
TRBJ2-7 . TRBV15 . CATSSRRSGFSYEQYF TGTGCCACCAGCAGTCGACGGAGTGGGTTCTCCTACGAGCAGTACTTC
TRBJ1-1 . TRBV18 TRBD1 CASSPRAGGLLMNTEAFF TGTGCCAGCTCACCCAGAGCAGGGGGACTCTTAATGAACACTGAAGCTTTCTTT
TRBJ1-1 once TRBV7-2 . CASSLAGRGTEAFF TGTGCCAGCAGCTTAGCGGGGAGGGGAACTGAAGCTTTCTTT
TRBJ2-7 . TRBV7-2 . CASSLASYGTGRKFYEQYF TGTGCCAGCAGCTTAGCCAGTTACGGCACAGGGAGGAAATTTTACGAGCAGTACTTC
TRBJ2-3 . TRBV7-2 TRBD1 CASSPPGTGALGTQYF TGTGCCAGCAGCCCCCCCGGGACAGGGGCGTTGGGTACGCAGTATTTT
TRBJ1-2 . TRBV7-2 TRBD1 CASRPGTGVYGYTF TGTGCCAGCAGGCCCGGGACAGGGGTCTATGGCTACACCTTC
TRBJ1-1 few TRBV30 . CAWSVRRQNTEAFF TGTGCCTGGAGTGTACGGAGACAGAACACTGAAGCTTTCTTT
TRBJ2-1 few TRBV10-3 TRBD2 CAISDKSGSLGNEQFF TGTGCCATCAGTGATAAGAGCGGGAGCCTCGGTAATGAGCAGTTCTTC
TRBJ2-3 . TRBV9 . CASSAQGFGDTQYF TGTGCCAGCAGCGCCCAGGGGTTTGGAGATACGCAGTATTTT
TRBJ2-3 few TRBV18 . CASSAGNTFTDTQYF TGTGCCAGCTCGGCGGGGAACACCTTTACAGATACGCAGTATTTT
TRBJ2-7 few TRBV2 TRBD1 CASRLQGASYEQYF TGTGCCAGCAGGCTACAGGGGGCCTCCTACGAGCAGTACTTC
TRBJ2-1 few TRBV10-3 TRBD2 CASLLAGGSYNEQFF TGTGCCAGCCTACTAGCGGGGGGTTCCTACAATGAGCAGTTCTTC
TRBJ1-2 . TRBV28 . CASSPRADGYTF TGTGCCAGCAGTCCCCGAGCGGATGGCTACACCTTC
TRBJ1-1 many TRBV10-3 . CAISGGRRNTEAFF TGTGCCATCAGTGGGGGCAGGAGGAACACTGAAGCTTTCTTT
TRBJ2-1 . TRBV5-1 . CASSLDSNNEQFF TGCGCCAGCAGCTTGGACAGTAACAATGAGCAGTTCTTC
TRBJ1-5 few TRBV9 . CASSVASSNQPQHF TGTGCCAGCAGCGTAGCATCGAGTAATCAGCCCCAGCATTTT
TRBJ1-2 . TRBV7-9 . CASSLVGLRGGYTF TGTGCCAGCAGCTTAGTGGGACTCCGGGGTGGCTACACCTTC
TRBJ2-7 . TRBV6-5 . CASSYSRDSYEQYF TGTGCCAGCAGTTACTCCAGGGACTCCTACGAGCAGTACTTC
TRBJ2-1 . TRBV6-5 . CAISAGQGKTNEQFF TGTGCCATCAGTGCTGGACAAGGGAAGACCAATGAGCAGTTCTTC
TRBJ2-2 . TRBV7-2 . CASSFRASKLNTGELFF TGTGCCAGCAGCTTCCGTGCCTCTAAACTGAACACCGGGGAGCTGTTTTTT
TRBJ2-5 few TRBV28 . CASRPGGETQYF TGTGCCAGCCGACCCGGGGGAGAGACCCAGTACTTC
TRBJ1-5 . TRBV19 . CATPRYSNQPQHF TGTGCCACTCCACGTTATAGCAATCAGCCCCAGCATTTT
TRBJ2-1 . TRBV29-1 TRBD1 CSVRTGAYNEQFF TGCAGCGTGCGGACAGGGGCTTACAATGAGCAGTTCTTC
TRBJ2-2 . TRBV4-2 . CASTTSTRTGELFF TGTGCCAGCACTACTAGCACCCGCACCGGGGAGCTGTTTTTT
TRBJ2-6 few TRBV7-2 . CASSLRASGANVLTF TGTGCCAGCAGCCTACGAGCCTCTGGGGCCAACGTCCTGACTTTC
TRBJ2-7 . TRBV7-2 TRBD2 CASSLVGGLGGSYEQYF TGTGCCAGCAGCTTAGTAGGGGGACTAGGTGGGTCCTACGAGCAGTACTTC
TRBJ1-2 few TRBV27 TRBD1 CASSGPGQGMSYTF TGTGCCAGCAGTGGACCCGGACAGGGGATGAGCTACACCTTC
TRBJ2-7 . TRBV9 . CASSPGRYEQYF TGTGCCAGCAGCCCGGGGCGCTACGAGCAGTACTTC
TRBJ2-5 . TRBV19 . CASSITKETQYF TGTGCCAGTAGTATAACCAAAGAGACCCAGTACTTC
TRBJ2-5 few TRBV9 . CASSRAIQETQYF TGTGCCAGCAGCAGAGCAATCCAAGAGACCCAGTACTTC
TRBJ2-5 few TRBV5-4 . CASSLSGGVGTQYF TGTGCCAGCAGCTTGTCCGGGGGAGTGGGGACCCAGTACTTC
TRBJ2-2 few TRBV5-1 TRBD2 CASRNLAGATGELFF TGCGCCAGCAGAAATCTAGCGGGAGCTACCGGGGAGCTGTTTTTT
TRBJ2-5 few TRBV7-9 . CASSLASRVETQYF TGTGCCAGCAGCTTAGCCTCCAGGGTTGAGACCCAGTACTTC